This T cell receptor (beta chain) was obtained from a study of human T cells and chemical hapten exposure. About the research overall: 2% DPC applied to an approximately 2 cm by approximately 2 cm arm area sensitized donors. Per-sample TCR yield variation was attributed mainly to small pooled library volume differences.

Germline CDR1 is LGHNA and CDR2 is YSLEER. This CDR3 is 17 amino acids long. Germline trimming cut 1 base from V and 6 bases from J; bases unmatched to any gene: 8. Time point described: patch test 3, about 24 weeks after DPC sensitization. The treatment was: therapeutic diphenylcyclopropenone sensitization with weekly scalp DPC. The study's library attached unique molecular identifiers to single cDNA molecules. TCRdb reprocessed the RACE reads via MiXCR and lists one record per CDR3 protein. The repertoire includes about 82,000 distinct CDR3 sequences, approximately 10% of them detected once, and over 3.5% sits in the top ten. This clonotype was counted ten times or more.

Material: whole blood, obtained in connection with sensitization to the hapten diphenylcyclopropenone (DPC). This TCR was recovered from a woman between 45 and 65 years old with alopecia areata. Some clones in this sample may be carry-over from other donors' samples. The chain employs TRBV4-3 and TRBJ2-3; 12 bases line up with TRBD2. Here the CDR3 DNA reads TGCGCCAGCAGCCAAGGAGCTAGCGGGAGGGCCGGGGATACGCAGTATTTT. Translating it yields CASSQGASGRAGDTQYF.